These 13 T cell receptor beta chains originate from one sample sequenced in a study of human T cells and chemical hapten exposure. TCRdb re-called the RACE reads with MiXCR, one entry per CDR3 protein. The sample consists of more than 300,000 distinct CDR3 sequences, 5% to 6.5% of them appearing once. Time point denoted: pre-sensitization, week 0. The treatment denotes: therapeutic diphenylcyclopropenone sensitization with weekly scalp DPC. This sample comprised whole blood, obtained in connection with sensitization to the hapten diphenylcyclopropenone (DPC). The receptors here all came from a woman in her late teens or twenties with alopecia areata. Some clones in this sample may be carry-over from other donors' samples.

This clonotype was seen many times. CDR3 DNA: TGTGCCAGCAGCTTAGATAGGGCTTCTGGGGCCAACGTCCTGACTTTC. It is translated as CASSLDRASGANVLTF. J is TRBJ2-6 and V is TRBV7-2, with unresolved D. Germline loops: CDR1 SGHTA, CDR2 FQGNSA. The CDR3 contains 16 residues. V lost 1 base and J 1 base, leaving 8 bases between the germline ends. The complete variable domain, with remaining parts taken from reference TRBV7-2 and TRBJ2-6, reads GAGVSQSPSNKVTEKGKDVELRCDPISGHTALYWYRQSLGQGLEFLIYFQGNSAPDKSGLPSDRFSAERTGGSVSTLTIQRTQQEDSAVYLCASSLDRASGANVLTFGAGSRLTVL.

The table lists this clonotype with many counts. The chain employs TRBV5-1 and TRBJ1-1; possible D gene TRBD1, 5 bases. Per the germline V gene, CDR1 is SGHRS and CDR2 is YFSETQ. The V and J ends lost 3 bases and 7 bases respectively, with 10 bases between them. This CDR3 region has 12 residues. The CDR3 protein is CASSSRDGEAFF. CDR3 DNA: TGCGCCAGCAGCTCCCGGGACGGTGAAGCTTTCTTT.

This clonotype came up a few times. This rearrangement joins TRBV7-6 to TRBJ2-7; D uncertain. Trimming removed 4 bases from V and 3 bases from J, with 16 bases in between. Per the germline V gene, CDR1 is SGHVS and CDR2 is FNYEAQ. This CDR3 is built from 15 residues. This CDR3 is CASSSGGFGYYEQYF. CDR3 DNA sequence: TGTGCCAGCAGCTCAGGTGGCTTCGGCTACTACGAGCAGTACTTC.

V gene TRBV5-6 combines with J gene TRBJ1-2, with no clear D. V was cut by 4 bases and J by 0 bases, with 7 bases left in between. From germline, CDR1 is SGHDT and CDR2 YYEEEE. The CDR3 has 13 residues. In DNA form, the CDR3 reads TGTGCCAGCAGCATATATACTAACTATGGCTACACCTTC. It yields the protein CASSIYTNYGYTF.

This clonotype appeared a few times. The gene calls are TRBV3-1 and TRBJ1-6; no reliable D call. This CDR3 region has 14 residues. Trimming stripped 2 bases from V and 5 bases from J, with 7 bases between. Germline lookup yields CDR1 LGHDT and CDR2 YNNKEL (reference sequence). The CDR3 DNA reads TGTGCCAGCAGCCAACACGTAGATAATTCACCCCTCCACTTT. Amino acid sequence: CASSQHVDNSPLHF.

This clonotype has only a few counts. The chain couples TRBV27 to TRBJ2-3; no clear D gene. V was shortened by 10 bases and J by 2 bases, with 13 bases between the two germline ends. The CDR3 is made up of 13 amino acids. The germline gives CDR1 MNHEY, CDR2 SMNVEV (reference sequence). The CDR3 is CATHTRFTDTQYF. CDR3 bases: TGTGCCACCCACACCCGTTTCACAGATACGCAGTATTTT.

This clonotype appeared a few times. The chain combines TRBV3-1 with TRBJ2-3, with 8 bases identical to TRBD2. The J segment lost 0 bases and the V segment lost 3 bases, leaving 2 bases of the junction unmatched. Germline V gives CDR1 LGHDT, CDR2 YNNKEL (reference sequence). The CDR3 is 15 amino acids. The CDR3 DNA reads as TGTGCCAGCAGCCAGGAGCGGGGGAGCACAGATACGCAGTATTTT. Its protein product is CASSQERGSTDTQYF.

A note on this clonotype: One end of the junction fails to match germline, which may point to a read error. The CDR3 region is CANSQELGGRAGDTQYF. The DNA for the CDR3 is TGCGCCAACAGCCAAGAGTTAGGAGGCAGGGCAGGGGATACGCAGTATTTT. The rearrangement uses TRBV4-3 and TRBJ2-3; D is perhaps TRBD1 or TRBD2 (5 bases each). Germline V lookup: CDR1 LGHNA, CDR2 YSLEER. This CDR3 has 17 amino acids.

There are many counts of this clonotype. V is TRBV4-2 and J is TRBJ2-7; D is possibly TRBD1 or TRBD2 (6 bases each). Germline V gives CDR1 LGHNA, CDR2 YNFKEQ. V lost 1 base and J lost 7, with 11 bases in between. CDR3 length: 13 residues. The DNA for the CDR3 is TGTGCCAGCAGCCAAGTGCAGGGGAGGGAGCAGTACTTC. Its protein is CASSQVQGREQYF.

This clonotype was seen more than once but under ten times. V is TRBV29-1 and J is TRBJ2-3; TRBD2 aligns across 7 bases. V lost 2 bases to trimming and J lost 0 bases; unmatched junction nucleotides: 17. CDR1 is SQVTM, CDR2 ANQGSEA, per germline. The CDR3 runs 19 residues. CDR3 sequence: CSVEHPSGTPLTSTDTQYF. The CDR3 coding sequence is TGCAGCGTTGAACACCCTAGCGGAACTCCTTTAACTAGCACAGATACGCAGTATTTT.

This clonotype was seen ten or more times. This rearrangement joins TRBV9 to TRBJ2-1, with 7 nucleotides matching TRBD2. Germline-derived CDR1 and CDR2 are SGDLS and YYNGEE. The CDR3 is made up of 15 amino acids. V lost 0 bases to trimming and J lost 12 bases; unmatched junction nucleotides: 12. The CDR3 bases are TGTGCCAGCAGCGTAGAAGTGGCCGAGAGGGAGGGGCAGTTCTTC. This translates into CASSVEVAEREGQFF.

V usage is TRBV4-2 and J usage is TRBJ2-5; perhaps TRBD1 as D (6 bases). Trimming removed 2 bases from V and 1 base from J, with 20 bases in between. This CDR3 contains 18 residues. The germline V gene encodes CDR1 LGHNA and CDR2 YNFKEQ. The CDR3 region is CASSQLGAGVGTQETQYF. CDR3 in DNA: TGTGCCAGCAGCCAATTGGGTGCAGGGGTTGGCACCCAAGAGACCCAGTACTTC.

In this sample, this clonotype turned up once. The gene calls are TRBV12-3 or TRBV12-4 and TRBJ1-3; D call uncertain. Trimming cost V 6 bases and J 1 base, with 16 bases left between them. This CDR3 has 16 residues. The CDR3 spells CASSRDSYRSGNTIYF. The CDR3 DNA follows: TGTGCCAGCAGCCGCGACTCCTATAGATCTGGAAACACCATATATTTT.